This T cell receptor (beta chain) emerged from a study of persistence of HIV-infected CD4 T cells. General study findings and limits: Degenerate expanded CDR3beta sequences were enriched among CMV- and Gag-responding cells.

The CDR3 loop spans 12 amino acids. Looked up from germline, CDR1 is MGHRA and CDR2 is YSYEKL. On this clone: Its matching antigen is unknown.

Anti-CD3/anti-CD28 beads served as a nonspecific positive control stimulus. Sorting of responding CD4+ T cells relied on upregulated CD40 ligand together with CD69. This was the immunoSEQ version 4 assay in survey mode. TCRdb's copy holds only in-frame clones and misses some; the assay was immunoSEQ multiplex PCR. The table includes approximately 46,000 clones, 85% to 90% detected once. The genes are TRBV4-1 and TRBJ1-1; TRBD1 is a possible D gene (5 bases). This sample comprised CD4+ T cells sorted from PBMCs after approximately 19-hour stimulation, obtained from a patient who received antiretroviral therapy. The sequence derives from an adult woman with HIV who was CMV-seropositive. The CDR3 region is CVMTTVNTEAFF. The CDR3 DNA sequence: TGCGTCATGACGACAGTGAACACTGAAGCTTTCTTT.